A single sample gave rise to the 10 T cell receptor beta chains below, sequenced in a study of shared clonotypes between healthy human individuals. Clones were sequenced by immunoSEQ multiplex PCR, and TCRdb holds only the in-frame ones, with some missing. The repertoire holds around 610,000 clones, with roughly 95% as singletons. As defined, naive CD8 cells were CD45RO-negative and positively selected for CCR7, with terminally differentiated effector memory CD45RA+ cells excluded. The sample was naive CD8+ T cells sorted from blood. The receptors derive from a woman in her twenties or thirties in good health.

V usage is TRBV7-9 and J usage is TRBJ1-1; D remains unclear. This CDR3 is built from 13 residues. V lost 4 bases, J lost 2 bases, and 8 bases lay in between. Germline-derived CDR1 and CDR2 are SEHNR and FQNEAQ (reference sequence). This CDR3 is CASSYNANTEAFF. DNA for the CDR3: TGTGCCAGCAGCTATAACGCAAACACTGAAGCTTTCTTT. Together with reference TRBV7-9 and TRBJ1-1, the CDR3 gives the full variable domain: DTGVSQNPRHKITKRGQNVTFRCDPISEHNRLYWYRQTLGQGPEFLTYFQNEAQLEKSRLLSDRFSAERPKGSFSTLEIQRTEQGDSAMYLCASSYNANTEAFFGQGTRLTVV.

CDR3 region: CASSAGVEVYEQYF. The CDR3, as DNA: TGTGCCAGTAGTGCCGGGGTAGAAGTCTACGAGCAGTACTTC. The chain employs TRBV19 and TRBJ2-7, with D perhaps matching TRBD2 (5 bases). The CDR3 length is 14 residues. Per the germline V gene, CDR1 is LNHDA and CDR2 is SQIVND (reference sequence). V gave up 5 bases and J gave up 3 bases, with 14 bases separating them.

This clone was seen once. V usage is TRBV7-2 and J usage is TRBJ2-3, with TRBD2 matching 8 bases. The CDR3 sequence is 14 residues long. V lost 5 bases, J lost 2 bases, and 3 bases stayed unmatched. The germline gives CDR1 SGHTA, CDR2 FQGNSA. This chain's CDR3 is CASSGLAHTDTQYF. CDR3 DNA sequence: TGTGCCAGCAGCGGACTAGCACACACAGATACGCAGTATTTT.

The V call is TRBV5-1, the J call TRBJ1-1, with 8 bases matching TRBD1. V dropped 2 bases and J dropped 0; count of bases not matched to a gene: 3. The CDR3 extends over 15 amino acids. The germline CDR1 and CDR2 sequences are SGHRS and YFSETQ. The CDR3 here is CASSFGQGMNTEAFF. DNA of the CDR3: TGCGCCAGCAGCTTTGGACAGGGAATGAACACTGAAGCTTTCTTT. Together with reference TRBV5-1 and TRBJ1-1, the CDR3 gives the full variable domain: KAGVTQTPRYLIKTRGQQVTLSCSPISGHRSVSWYQQTPGQGLQFLFEYFSETQRNKGNFPGRFSGRQFSNSRSEMNVSTLELGDSALYLCASSFGQGMNTEAFFGQGTRLTVV.

The DNA for the CDR3 is TGTGCCAGCAGTTACTCGACTATCCACGAGACCCAGTACTTC. It is translated as CASSYSTIHETQYF. V usage is TRBV6-6 and J usage is TRBJ2-5, with D maybe TRBD2 (5 bases). Deletions cut 0 bases from V and 5 bases from J, with 10 bases between. The CDR3 runs to 14 residues. Germline V gives CDR1 MNHNY, CDR2 SVGAGI (reference sequence).

The chain couples TRBV11-2 to TRBJ2-2; 7 bases fit TRBD2. This CDR3 has 18 residues. Losses at the gene ends were 0 bases for V and 1 base for J; bases not matched to a gene: 8. Germline CDR1 reads SGHAT; CDR2 reads FQNNGV. CDR3: CASSLELLGGENTGELFF. Written as DNA, the CDR3 is TGTGCCAGCAGCTTAGAACTCCTTGGGGGGGAGAACACCGGGGAGCTGTTTTTT.

The chain carries TRBV15 and TRBJ1-2, with 7 bases that match TRBD1. CDR3 size: 18 residues. J lost 0 bases, V lost 1 base, and 11 bases had no gene match. The germline V gene has CDR1 LNHNV and CDR2 YYDKDF (reference sequence). Written as DNA, the CDR3 is TGTGCCACCAGCAGAGGGACCCTTGGGACAGAAACTAACTATGGCTACACCTTC. Translation gives CATSRGTLGTETNYGYTF.

This rearrangement joins TRBV14 to TRBJ2-7; D could derive from TRBD1 or TRBD2 (5 bases each). The CDR3 loop spans 15 amino acids. Looked up from germline, CDR1 is SGHDN and CDR2 is FVKESK. The V end was cut by 5 bases, the J end by 2 bases, with 16 bases between. CDR3 nucleotides: TGTGCCAGCAGCTCACGAGGGGCGATCGCCTACGAGCAGTACTTC. This sequence encodes CASSSRGAIAYEQYF.

This chain links TRBV19 with TRBJ2-3, with TRBD1 as a possible D gene (5 bases). The V and J ends lost 7 bases and 3 bases respectively, with 17 bases between them. The CDR3 is 15 amino acids. Germline CDR1 and CDR2: LNHDA and SQIVND (reference sequence). The CDR3 DNA is TGTGCCAGTACCCCGTTTGTTGGGGCAACAGATACGCAGTATTTT. This encodes CASTPFVGATDTQYF.

This clone was observed once. The chain has TRBV15 and TRBJ2-5, with 7 bases aligning to TRBD1. Germline V CDR1 and CDR2: LNHNV, YYDKDF (reference sequence). J was trimmed by 1 base and V by 5 bases; bases with no gene match: 4. CDR3 length: 14 residues. CDR3 DNA: TGTGCCACCAGCGGGGGACAGACCCAAGAGACCCAGTACTTC. It encodes CATSGGQTQETQYF.